This T cell receptor (beta chain) was recovered during a study of T cell responses to AZD1222 COVID-19 vaccine. CDR1 is MNHEY, CDR2 SMNVEV, per germline (reference sequence). The CDR3 is 15 residues long. Trimming took 6 bases from V and 8 from J; bases not matched to a gene: 12. Profiled with immunoSEQ multiplex PCR; TCRdb holds only in-frame clones, not every one. The table includes more than 120,000 clones, around nine tenths detected once. The sample consisted of peripheral blood, taken 28 days after the second AZD1222 dose. The chain joins TRBV27 to TRBJ1-2; 10 nucleotides line up with TRBD1. The clonotype originates from an adult who received the AZD1222 COVID-19 vaccine. CDR3 in DNA: TGTGCCAGCAGAGACAGGGGGCTCCGGGAGGAGGGCTACACCTTC. Protein product: CASRDRGLREEGYTF.